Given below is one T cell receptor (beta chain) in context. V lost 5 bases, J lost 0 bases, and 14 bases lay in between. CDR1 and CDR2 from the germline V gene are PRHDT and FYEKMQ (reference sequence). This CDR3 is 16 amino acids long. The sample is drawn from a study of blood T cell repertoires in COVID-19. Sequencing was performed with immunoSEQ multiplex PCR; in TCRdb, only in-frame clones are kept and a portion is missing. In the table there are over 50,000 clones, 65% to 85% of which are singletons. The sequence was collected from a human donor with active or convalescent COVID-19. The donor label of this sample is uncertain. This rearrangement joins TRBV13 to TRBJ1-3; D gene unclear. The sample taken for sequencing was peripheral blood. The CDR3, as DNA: TGTGCCAGCAGCATCTTGCTTACAAACTCTGGAAACACCATATATTTT. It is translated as CASSILLTNSGNTIYF.